Below, 10 T cell receptor beta chains from the same sample are listed, as sequenced in a study of CD8 T cells in ankylosing spondylitis. Study-wide results and limits: Fewer than ten highly homologous variants made up a TCR beta motif that seemed to typify ankylosing spondylitis blood.

No antigen is known for these receptors. Via MiXCR, TCRdb re-called the 5' RACE reads, giving one row per CDR3 protein. The sample includes roughly 700,000 distinct CDR3 sequences, around a fifth of them seen just once. The material sequenced was blood, either unsorted or a sorted T cell fraction (not recorded which). All receptors derive from a male donor with ankylosing spondylitis.

Only a few counts were recorded for this clonotype. The CDR3 region is CASSPALGREYYEQYF. The CDR3 nucleotides are TGCGCCAGCAGCCCTGCACTAGGGAGGGAGTACTACGAGCAGTACTTC. The chain uses TRBV5-1 and TRBJ2-7, with TRBD2 matching 7 bases. The CDR3 contains 16 residues. Germline CDR1 reads SGHRS; CDR2 reads YFSETQ. With 4 bases clipped from V and 3 bases from J, the junction kept 13 bases outside the gene matches.

V and J are TRBV4-1 and TRBJ1-2; D possibly corresponds to TRBD1 (5 bases). Germline V gene data show CDR1 as MGHRA and CDR2 as YSYEKL. V lost 1 base to trimming and J lost 8 bases, with 11 bases between them. The CDR3 is made up of 13 amino acids. DNA for the CDR3: TGCGCCAGCAGCCAAGTGGAGGGGTTAGGCTACACCTTC. Protein product: CASSQVEGLGYTF.

The chain couples TRBV4-1 to TRBJ1-2, with D perhaps matching TRBD1 (6 bases). The CDR3 is 14 residues long. V was trimmed by 2 bases and J by 5 bases, leaving 12 bases between them. Germline V gene lookup returns CDR1 MGHRA and CDR2 YSYEKL. In DNA, the CDR3 is TGCGCCAGCAGCCAATCGGGGGGGCCGTATGGCTACACCTTC. It specifies CASSQSGGPYGYTF.

The rearrangement links TRBV10-3 to TRBJ1-1; no firm D call. The CDR3 totals 14 residues. Germline V gene data show CDR1 as ENHRY and CDR2 as SYGVKD. V dropped 4 bases and J dropped 1 base, with 10 bases sitting between them. Here the CDR3 DNA reads TGTGCCATCAGTGTAAACCCTTCGAACACTGAAGCTTTCTTT. This gives the protein CAISVNPSNTEAFF.

This clonotype has just a few counts. The chain couples TRBV6-1 to TRBJ2-5; D may correspond to TRBD1 or TRBD2 (7 bases each). There are 14 residues in the CDR3. Trimming took off 7 bases at V and 2 bases at J, with 14 bases between the two ends. The V gene's germline CDR1 is MNHNS and CDR2 SASEGT. DNA for the CDR3: TGTGCCAGCAAGGGAGGGACAGCTCAAGAGACCCAGTACTTC. This encodes CASKGGTAQETQYF.

The CDR3 DNA sequence: TGTGCCAGTCGGCAGCGACTATACTACGAGCAGTACTTC. It encodes CASRQRLYYEQYF. The chain carries TRBV12-3 or TRBV12-4 and TRBJ2-7, with D possibly TRBD2 on 5 matching bases. CDR3 length: 13 residues. Trimming took 9 bases from V and 3 from J, leaving 15 bases between them.

This sequence joins TRBV4-1 and TRBJ2-2, with no clear D. The length of the CDR3 is 16 residues. The germline V and J ends were trimmed by 4 bases and 0 bases, with 12 bases remaining between them. CDR1 is MGHRA and CDR2 is YSYEKL in the germline V gene. The CDR3 spells CASSLIGYTNTGELFF. The DNA of the CDR3 is TGCGCCAGCAGCCTTATTGGCTATACGAACACCGGGGAGCTGTTTTTT.

In its sample, this clonotype was seen a few times. An end of the junction does not agree with germline; a read error may underlie this. This chain joins TRBV20-1 and TRBJ1-2; D is perhaps TRBD1 (6 bases). There are 17 residues in the CDR3. Looked up from germline, CDR1 is DFQATT and CDR2 is SNEGSKA (reference sequence). The CDR3 DNA reads as TGCTGTGCTAGAGACCCCCCCGGGAGAGGGGGTGACTATGGCTACACCTTC. This encodes CCARDPPGRGGDYGYTF.

The rearrangement links TRBV12-3 or TRBV12-4 to TRBJ2-1; 8 nucleotides agree with TRBD2. Trimming took 3 bases from V and 3 from J; bases not matched to a gene: 10. This CDR3 comprises 17 residues. The CDR3 region has the DNA TGTGCCAGCAGTTTGTTAGCTAGCGGGTGGCTCTACAATGAGCAGTTCTTC. This encodes CASSLLASGWLYNEQFF.

The chain joins TRBV6-1 to TRBJ2-6, with 7 positions matching TRBD1. Germline CDR1 MNHNS, CDR2 SASEGT. V shed 8 bases, J shed 0 bases, and the junction held 7 bases outside the gene matches. This CDR3 is built from 16 residues. CDR3 residues: CASSGTVSSGANVLTF. In nucleotides, the CDR3 is TGTGCCAGCTCCGGGACAGTGAGCTCTGGGGCCAACGTCCTGACTTTC.